A single sample gave rise to the 30 T cell receptor beta chains below, sequenced in a study of blood T cell repertoires in COVID-19. This table comes from immunoSEQ multiplex PCR, and its TCRdb copy is limited to in-frame clones, with some not included. The sample has 150,000 to 200,000 clones; more than 75% are singletons. Material: peripheral blood. The receptors derive from a person aged 65 to 85 with COVID-19, enrolled during active disease.

The V gene is TRBV19, the J gene TRBJ1-2; TRBD1 matches 8 bases. The J segment lost 5 bases and the V segment lost 6 bases, leaving 8 bases of the junction unmatched. The CDR3 has 14 residues. Germline-derived CDR1 and CDR2 are LNHDA and SQIVND (reference sequence). In DNA, the CDR3 is TGTGCCAGTAGAACCCGTGGGACAGGATATGGCTACACCTTC. Its translation is CASRTRGTGYGYTF.

The rearrangement joins TRBV5-5 to TRBJ2-7; D is undetermined. The ends were cut back, 4 bases at V and 4 bases at J, with 6 bases in the middle. Germline lookup yields CDR1 SGHKS and CDR2 YYEKEE (reference sequence). The CDR3 totals 11 residues. Here the CDR3 DNA reads TGTGCCAGCAGCCTTATATACGAGCAGTACTTC. It codes for CASSLIYEQYF. The complete variable domain, with remaining parts taken from reference TRBV5-5 and TRBJ2-7, reads DAGVTQSPTHLIKTRGQQVTLRCSPISGHKSVSWYQQVLGQGPQFIFQYYEKEERGRGNFPDRFSARQFPNYSSELNVNALLLGDSALYLCASSLIYEQYFGPGTRLTVT.

The chain is built from TRBV6-5 and TRBJ1-3; 9 bases map to TRBD1. The germline V gene has CDR1 MNHEY and CDR2 SVGAGI. The CDR3 contains 15 residues. The trim removed 8 bases at V and 0 bases at J, leaving 5 bases unmatched. This chain's CDR3 is CASGGQGISGNTIYF. CDR3 DNA: TGTGCCAGCGGGGGACAGGGTATCTCTGGAAACACCATATATTTT.

The chain has TRBV9 and TRBJ1-5, with D unresolved. The CDR3 is made up of 15 amino acids. With 5 bases removed from V and 4 bases from J, the gap between germline ends came to 16 bases. Germline CDR1 and CDR2: SGDLS and YYNGEE. CDR3 DNA sequence: TGTGCCAGCAGTAAAACGGGTGTGCGGAATCAGCCCCAGCATTTT. Protein product: CASSKTGVRNQPQHF.

The V and J genes are TRBV28 and TRBJ1-1, with D possibly being TRBD1 (6 bases). Germline loops: CDR1 MDHEN, CDR2 SYDVKM. Deletions cut 1 base from V and 6 bases from J, with 15 bases between. The CDR3 is made up of 15 amino acids. The CDR3 reads CASSLSAGAKSEAFF. For the CDR3, the DNA is TGTGCCAGCAGTTTATCAGCAGGGGCAAAGTCTGAAGCTTTCTTT.

This chain joins TRBV3-1 (or the pseudogene TRBV3-2) and TRBJ1-1; D may be TRBD1 (6 bases). Germline lookup yields CDR1 LGHDT and CDR2 YNNKEL (reference sequence). V was shortened by 5 bases and J by 10 bases, with 14 bases between the two germline ends. The CDR3 length is 12 residues. The CDR3 sequence is CASSERGGLAFF. The CDR3 coding sequence is TGTGCCAGCAGCGAGAGGGGGGGGCTAGCTTTCTTT.

J is TRBJ2-1 and V is TRBV9; 8 nucleotides match TRBD2. The V gene end was trimmed by 4 bases and the J gene end by 2 bases; junction bases not matched to a gene: 5. The CDR3 runs to 15 residues. Germline CDR1 is SGDLS and CDR2 is YYNGEE. This CDR3 reads CASSIRGGPYNEQFF. In DNA form, the CDR3 reads TGTGCCAGCAGCATCCGGGGGGGCCCCTACAATGAGCAGTTCTTC.

The rearrangement joins TRBV27 to TRBJ1-1; 7 bases map to TRBD1. This CDR3 is built from 14 residues. Germline V gene lookup returns CDR1 MNHEY and CDR2 SMNVEV (reference sequence). Trimming took 3 bases from V and 3 from J; bases not matched to a gene: 4. CDR3 in DNA: TGTGCCAGCAGTTTCAGGGGGATGGACACTGAAGCTTTCTTT. This encodes CASSFRGMDTEAFF.

V is TRBV4-3 and J is TRBJ1-4, with TRBD1 identical over 9 bases. The germline CDR1 and CDR2 sequences are LGHNA and YSLEER. J was trimmed by 8 bases and V by 5 bases; bases with no gene match: 12. CDR3 length: 16 residues. The CDR3: CASSFIPGQGREKLFF. The CDR3 DNA is TGCGCCAGCAGCTTTATCCCGGGACAGGGAAGGGAAAAACTGTTTTTT.

The CDR3 spells CASSFAWGGSLHF. Written as DNA, the CDR3 is TGTGCCAGCAGCTTCGCCTGGGGAGGGTCCCTCCACTTT. V and J are TRBV11-2 and TRBJ1-6; D call uncertain. The CDR3 covers 13 residues. V shed 3 bases and J shed 14 bases, with 14 bases lying between them. CDR1 is SGHAT, CDR2 FQNNGV, per germline. The full variable domain, with the rest looked up from reference TRBV11-2 and TRBJ1-6, is EAGVAQSPRYKIIEKRQSVAFWCNPISGHATLYWYQQILGQGPKLLIQFQNNGVVDDSQLPKDRFSAERLKGVDSTLKIQPAKLEDSAVYLCASSFAWGGSLHFGNGTRLTVT.

This chain uses TRBV4-1 with TRBJ2-2, with D tentatively TRBD2 (6 bases). Germline values: CDR1 MGHRA, CDR2 YSYEKL. V was trimmed by 4 bases and J by 4 bases, leaving 13 bases between them. CDR3 length: 15 residues. CDR3 sequence reads: CASSRLIGSTGELFF. CDR3 coding DNA: TGCGCCAGCAGCCGCCTGATCGGGAGCACCGGGGAGCTGTTTTTT.

The rearrangement links TRBV4-1 to TRBJ1-1, with 7 bases aligning to TRBD1. Germline-derived CDR1 and CDR2 are MGHRA and YSYEKL. The length of the CDR3 is 15 residues. V lost 8 bases, J lost 1 base, and 10 bases stayed unmatched. CDR3 sequence reads: CASRNIRQGNTEAFF. The CDR3 region has the DNA TGCGCCAGCCGAAATATAAGACAGGGGAACACTGAAGCTTTCTTT.

The CDR3 DNA sequence: TGTGCCAGCAGCTCCCTCTATTTCGGCACCGGGGAGCTGTTTTTT. Its translation: CASSSLYFGTGELFF. J is TRBJ2-2 and V is TRBV5-6; D gene uncertain. CDR3 length equals 15 residues. Germline V gene lookup returns CDR1 SGHDT and CDR2 YYEEEE. V shed 3 bases and J shed 4 bases, with 13 bases lying between them. The full variable domain, rest sourced from reference TRBV5-6 and TRBJ2-2, is DAGVTQSPTHLIKTRGQQVTLRCSPKSGHDTVSWYQQALGQGPQFIFQYYEEEERQRGNFPDRFSGHQFPNYSSELNVNALLLGDSALYLCASSSLYFGTGELFFGEGSRLTVL.

The chain couples TRBV6-5 to TRBJ1-2; D may be TRBD1 (6 bases). There are 13 residues in the CDR3. Germline values: CDR1 MNHEY, CDR2 SVGAGI. V gave up 6 bases and J gave up 6 bases, with 14 bases separating them. The chain's CDR3 is CASSSPGGHGYTF. For the CDR3, the DNA is TGTGCCAGCAGCTCACCCGGGGGGCATGGCTACACCTTC.

V gene TRBV6-1 combines with J gene TRBJ2-7; 7 nucleotides agree with TRBD1. From germline, CDR1 is MNHNS and CDR2 SASEGT. This CDR3 comprises 16 residues. The V segment lost 3 bases and the J segment 7 bases; nucleotides outside the gene matches: 15. The CDR3 DNA sequence: TGTGCCAGCAGTGATCTGAAGGGGGCCCGATCGCGGGAGCAGTACTTC. This gives the protein CASSDLKGARSREQYF.

This sequence joins TRBV30 and TRBJ2-1, with a possible D match to TRBD2 (5 bases). CDR3 length: 13 amino acids. Germline V gene data show CDR1 as GTSNPN and CDR2 as SVGIG (reference sequence). V lost 5 bases and J 1 base, leaving 9 bases between the germline ends. The CDR3 DNA follows: TGTGCCTGGGGACTGCAGTCCTACAATGAGCAGTTCTTC. This sequence encodes CAWGLQSYNEQFF.

The V gene is TRBV12-5, the J gene TRBJ2-2; TRBD1 matches at 7 bases. The germline V gene has CDR1 LGHNT and CDR2 FRNRAP. CDR3 size: 15 residues. The V and J ends lost 4 bases and 2 bases, in that order; junction bases with no gene match: 4. The CDR3 region is CASGSGTANTGELFF. The CDR3, as DNA: TGTGCTAGTGGTTCTGGGACAGCTAACACCGGGGAGCTGTTTTTT.

The chain recombines TRBV11-2 with TRBJ2-3; the match to TRBD2 covers 7 bases. J was trimmed by 7 bases and V by 2 bases; bases with no gene match: 6. The CDR3 has 14 amino acids. Germline assignment: CDR1 SGHAT and CDR2 FQNNGV. The CDR3 loop is CASSLSGTTYTQYF. DNA for the CDR3: TGTGCCAGCAGCTTAAGTGGGACTACCTATACGCAGTATTTT.

The chain carries TRBV5-1 and TRBJ2-7, with a weak D call TRBD2 (5 bases). V lost 4 bases and J 1 base, leaving 18 bases between the germline ends. Germline V gene lookup returns CDR1 SGHRS and CDR2 YFSETQ. The CDR3 length is 16 residues. The CDR3 reads CASSVGMKAQSYEQYF. For the CDR3, the DNA is TGCGCCAGCAGCGTCGGGATGAAGGCCCAGTCCTACGAGCAGTACTTC.

J is TRBJ2-5 and V is TRBV7-9; 10 bases agree with TRBD1. This CDR3 has 17 residues. With 5 bases clipped from V and 4 bases from J, the junction kept 13 bases outside the gene matches. Germline V gene data show CDR1 as SEHNR and CDR2 as FQNEAQ (reference sequence). The DNA for the CDR3 is TGTGCCAGCAGCCTCACCGGGACAGGGGTATTAGGAGAGACCCAGTACTTC. Translated, it gives CASSLTGTGVLGETQYF.

This clone was counted between two and nine times. This chain uses TRBV3-1 (or the pseudogene TRBV3-2) with TRBJ2-7, with a tentative D call TRBD1 (6 bases). The CDR3 consists of 13 residues. Germline CDR1 reads LGHDT; CDR2 reads YNNKEL (reference sequence). Trimming removed 1 base at V and 3 bases at J, with 7 bases between. Written as DNA, the CDR3 is TGTGCCAGCAGCCAAGGGGGGCACTACGAGCAGTACTTC. Its translation is CASSQGGHYEQYF.

The CDR3 coding sequence is TGTGCCAGTGTTTCGGGACAGAACACCGGGGAGCTGTTTTTT. Translating it yields CASVSGQNTGELFF. The chain is built from TRBV19 and TRBJ2-2; possible D gene TRBD1, 6 bases. The germline CDR1 and CDR2 sequences are LNHDA and SQIVND (reference sequence). V gave up 8 bases and J gave up 1 base, with 11 bases separating them. The CDR3 runs 14 residues.

The chain links TRBV5-8 to TRBJ1-5, with D possibly TRBD1 on 5 matching bases. With 4 bases removed from V and 1 base from J, the gap between germline ends came to 6 bases. Germline V lookup: CDR1 SGHTS, CDR2 YDEGEE. The length of the CDR3 is 13 residues. The CDR3 loop is CASSHRSNQPQHF. CDR3 bases: TGTGCCAGCAGCCACAGGAGCAATCAGCCCCAGCATTTT.

The chain combines TRBV6-2 or TRBV6-3 with TRBJ2-3; 9 nucleotides line up with TRBD2. Losses at the gene ends were 4 bases for V and 2 bases for J; bases not matched to a gene: 13. CDR1 and CDR2 from the germline V gene are MNHEY and SVGEGT. The length of the CDR3 is 18 residues. CDR3 DNA sequence: TGTGCCAGCAGTTTCGCGCCCCTCGCTAGCGGGACCACAGATACGCAGTATTTT. It encodes CASSFAPLASGTTDTQYF.

The chain employs TRBV19 and TRBJ1-4; the match to TRBD1 covers 10 bases. This CDR3 has 14 residues. The trim removed 4 bases at V and 5 bases at J, leaving 1 base unmatched. The germline CDR1 and CDR2 sequences are LNHDA and SQIVND (reference sequence). In DNA form, the CDR3 reads TGTGCCAGTAGTACGGGACAGGGGAATGAAAAACTGTTTTTT. Protein sequence: CASSTGQGNEKLFF.

This chain joins TRBV4-1 and TRBJ2-7; TRBD1 matches at 9 bases. V lost 4 bases and J lost 4; bases outside the gene matches: 8. CDR3 length: 15 amino acids. The germline CDR1 and CDR2 sequences are MGHRA and YSYEKL. Here the CDR3 DNA reads TGCGCCAGCAGCCGTACCGGGACAGGGCAATACGAGCAGTACTTC. Residues: CASSRTGTGQYEQYF.

This chain links TRBV11-2 with TRBJ2-4; tentative D call: TRBD2 (6 bases). This CDR3 contains 13 residues. Trimming removed 8 bases at V and 5 bases at J, with 13 bases between. The germline V gene has CDR1 SGHAT and CDR2 FQNNGV. This CDR3 reads CASGGGRENIQYF. CDR3 nucleotides: TGTGCCAGCGGAGGAGGGAGAGAAAACATTCAGTACTTC.

The J gene is TRBJ1-4, the V gene TRBV28, with a weak D call TRBD1 (6 bases). This CDR3 is 16 amino acids long. V was pared by 5 bases and J by 0 bases, with 13 bases between. CDR1 is MDHEN, CDR2 SYDVKM, per germline. Written as DNA, the CDR3 is TGTGCCAGCAGTAAACAGGGTATTGCAACTAATGAAAAACTGTTTTTT. Encoded protein: CASSKQGIATNEKLFF.

This chain connects TRBV7-6 to TRBJ2-7, with a tentative D call TRBD2 (6 bases). This CDR3 region has 15 residues. V gave up 4 bases and J gave up 4 bases, with 17 bases separating them. Germline lookup yields CDR1 SGHVS and CDR2 FNYEAQ. CDR3 nucleotides: TGTGCCAGCAGCTCATCAGGGCGGGGAGGTTACGAGCAGTACTTC. This gives the protein CASSSSGRGGYEQYF. Supplemented by reference TRBV7-6 and TRBJ2-7, the full variable domain reads GAGVSQSPRYKVTKRGQDVALRCDPISGHVSLYWYRQALGQGPEFLTYFNYEAQQDKSGLPNDRFSAERPEGSISTLTIQRTEQRDSAMYRCASSSSGRGGYEQYFGPGTRLTVT.

The genes are TRBV10-2 and TRBJ2-7, with 7 bases lining up with TRBD1. The V gene end was trimmed by 6 bases and the J gene end by 6 bases; junction bases not matched to a gene: 5. Germline V lookup: CDR1 WSHSY, CDR2 SAAADI. The length of the CDR3 is 12 residues. CDR3 protein: CASRSTGLEQYF. The CDR3 DNA reads TGCGCCAGCAGATCGACAGGGCTCGAGCAGTACTTC.